This TCR beta chain was profiled in a study of blood T cells in healthy people across ages. The CDR3 has 15 residues. In germline, CDR1 is DFQATT, CDR2 SNEGSKA (reference sequence). V was clipped by 0 bases and J by 6 bases; unmatched bases: 10. For the second PCR, which ran for roughly 6 to 11 cycles, a sample-barcoded 5' primer and a J-beta primer mix were used. One entry per CDR3 protein, called by TCRdb with MiXCR from the 5' RACE reads. The sample consists of about 1.8 million distinct CDR3 sequences, about 50% of them appearing once. The table lists this clonotype with a few counts. Sample: blood. This TCR was recovered from a woman aged 40 to 50 in good health. The genes are TRBV20-1 and TRBJ2-5, with TRBD1 identical over 7 bases. Written as DNA, the CDR3 is TGCAGTGCTAGAGATGTCGGGACAGTCCTGAAGACCCAGTACTTC. As protein: CSARDVGTVLKTQYF.